This is a list of T cell receptor beta chains from one sample in a study of CD8+CD57+ T cells in acquired aplastic anemia. Each CDR3 protein gets one entry after TCRdb re-called the reads with MiXCR. The sample has about 40,000 distinct CDR3 sequences; about 63% are singletons. What was sequenced was sorted CD4+, CD8+, or CD8+CD57+ T cells (not recorded which) from PBMCs. These TCRs come from a human donor with aplastic anemia. CDR3s include the opening cysteine and the closing phenylalanine or tryptophan. D genes are given only for firm matches. Expanded clones are given a class, and other clones once, few, many or no size at all.

clone_size: NA
v_call: TRBV19
d_call: NA
j_call: TRBJ1-5
cdr3_aa: CASSVGAVGGNQPQHF
cdr3_nt: TGTGCCAGTAGTGTCGGTGCGGTTGGCGGCAATCAGCCCCAGCATTTT

clone_size: NA
v_call: TRBV10-3
d_call: NA
j_call: TRBJ2-7
cdr3_aa: CAISVGSGVGYEQYF
cdr3_nt: TGTGCCATCAGTGTAGGATCAGGGGTGGGCTACGAGCAGTACTTC

clone_size: NA
v_call: TRBV19
d_call: TRBD1
j_call: TRBJ2-5
cdr3_aa: CASSIGRGTGVTQYF
cdr3_nt: TGTGCCAGTAGTATAGGCAGGGGGACAGGGGTGACCCAGTACTTC

clone_size: few
v_call: TRBV10-3
d_call: NA
j_call: TRBJ2-7
cdr3_aa: CAIRYTLEDGEQYF
cdr3_nt: TGTGCCATCAGGTACACGTTAGAGGATGGCGAGCAGTACTTC

clone_size: few
v_call: TRBV7-2
d_call: NA
j_call: TRBJ2-7
cdr3_aa: CASSASPGYEQYF
cdr3_nt: TGTGCCAGCAGCGCCTCGCCGGGCTACGAGCAGTACTTC

clone_size: NA
v_call: TRBV5-1
d_call: TRBD1
j_call: TRBJ2-3
cdr3_aa: CASSDRDRVGMDTQYF
cdr3_nt: TGCGCCAGCAGCGACCGGGACAGGGTAGGGATGGATACGCAGTATTTT

clone_size: NA
v_call: TRBV7-2
d_call: NA
j_call: TRBJ1-1
cdr3_aa: CASSLSRREAFF
cdr3_nt: TGTGCCAGCAGCTTATCTCGACGAGAAGCTTTCTTT

clone_size: NA
v_call: TRBV10-3
d_call: TRBD1
j_call: TRBJ2-5
cdr3_aa: CAITVGQGVWISQYF
cdr3_nt: TGTGCCATCACCGTCGGACAGGGGGTTTGGATATCCCAGTACTTC

clone_size: NA
v_call: TRBV20-1
d_call: NA
j_call: TRBJ1-6
cdr3_aa: CSASSLVDDSPLHF
cdr3_nt: TGCAGTGCTAGTTCCCTGGTTGATGATTCACCCCTCCACTTT

clone_size: NA
v_call: TRBV9
d_call: NA
j_call: TRBJ1-2
cdr3_aa: CASSRQSDSGYTF
cdr3_nt: TGTGCCAGCAGCCGCCAATCGGACAGTGGCTACACCTTC

clone_size: NA
v_call: TRBV11-2
d_call: TRBD1
j_call: TRBJ2-7
cdr3_aa: CASSTMTGGHEQYF
cdr3_nt: TGTGCCAGCAGCACGATGACAGGGGGTCACGAGCAGTACTTC

clone_size: NA
v_call: TRBV10-3
d_call: TRBD1
j_call: TRBJ1-2
cdr3_aa: CAIQKGQGDYGYTF
cdr3_nt: TGTGCCATTCAGAAGGGACAGGGGGACTATGGCTACACCTTC

clone_size: NA
v_call: TRBV7-2
d_call: TRBD1
j_call: TRBJ1-5
cdr3_aa: CASSDGTGANQPQHF
cdr3_nt: TGTGCCAGCAGCGATGGGACAGGGGCAAATCAGCCCCAGCATTTT

clone_size: NA
v_call: TRBV24-1
d_call: NA
j_call: TRBJ2-7
cdr3_aa: CATSGLSTGNSYDQYF
cdr3_nt: TGTGCCACCAGTGGCCTCTCGACAGGAAACTCCTACGACCAGTACTTC

clone_size: NA
v_call: TRBV20-1
d_call: TRBD2
j_call: TRBJ2-5
cdr3_aa: CSARPQLAGLETQYF
cdr3_nt: TGCAGTGCTAGACCCCAACTAGCGGGGCTAGAGACCCAGTACTTC

clone_size: NA
v_call: TRBV20-1
d_call: NA
j_call: TRBJ1-5
cdr3_aa: CSATSDWDGRGEPGQPQHF
cdr3_nt: TGCAGTGCCACCAGTGATTGGGATGGACGAGGGGAGCCTGGGCAGCCCCAGCATTTT

clone_size: many
v_call: TRBV20-1
d_call: TRBD2
j_call: TRBJ2-3
cdr3_aa: CSASSGESTDTQYF
cdr3_nt: TGCAGTGCTAGTAGCGGGGAGTCCACAGATACGCAGTATTTT

clone_size: NA
v_call: TRBV7-6
d_call: NA
j_call: TRBJ2-3
cdr3_aa: CASSRGEASTDTQYF
cdr3_nt: TGTGCCAGCAGCAGAGGGGAGGCTAGCACAGATACGCAGTATTTT

clone_size: NA
v_call: TRBV20-1
d_call: NA
j_call: TRBJ1-5
cdr3_aa: CSATDTSLPQHF
cdr3_nt: TGCAGTGCTACGGACACCTCATTGCCCCAGCATTTT

clone_size: many
v_call: TRBV20-1
d_call: TRBD2
j_call: TRBJ2-3
cdr3_aa: CSARPNRLAAQYF
cdr3_nt: TGCAGTGCTAGACCTAACCGACTAGCGGCGCAGTATTTT

clone_size: many
v_call: TRBV5-1
d_call: NA
j_call: TRBJ2-5
cdr3_aa: CASSSGQSQETQYF
cdr3_nt: TGCGCCAGCAGCTCTGGACAGAGCCAAGAGACCCAGTACTTC

clone_size: NA
v_call: TRBV7-6
d_call: NA
j_call: TRBJ2-5
cdr3_aa: CARDHQGETQYF
cdr3_nt: TGTGCTAGAGATCACCAGGGAGAGACCCAGTACTTC

clone_size: NA
v_call: TRBV15
d_call: NA
j_call: TRBJ2-7
cdr3_aa: CATSRDAMSSCEQYF
cdr3_nt: TGTGCCACCAGCAGAGACGCGATGAGCTCCTGCGAGCAGTACTTC

clone_size: many
v_call: TRBV7-9
d_call: NA
j_call: TRBJ1-1
cdr3_aa: CASSFSRQLNTEAFF
cdr3_nt: TGTGCCAGCAGCTTTTCCAGACAGCTGAACACTGAAGCTTTCTTT

clone_size: NA
v_call: TRBV3-1
d_call: NA
j_call: TRBJ2-7
cdr3_aa: CASSQDPRAYEQYF
cdr3_nt: TGTGCCAGCAGCCAAGACCCCCGAGCCTACGAGCAGTACTTC